This TCR beta chain was sequenced for a study of response to subunit inactivated influenza vaccine (dated by TCRdb to 2016 to 2018). For the study in its entirety: Deep quantitative profiling of the T cell receptor repertoire was used in the study to follow responses to a trivalent subunit inactivated influenza vaccine.

Only one count was recorded for this clonotype. The antigen it recognizes is unknown. Base qualities are not provided; no much larger clone lies one nucleotide away. A single read constitutes weak evidence. Study-wide conclusions, independent of this receptor: According to the authors, only a limited number of new T cells may be recruited by each seasonal influenza vaccination.

CDR3 length: 13 amino acids, cysteine to phenylalanine. Only the CDR3 portion is preserved as DNA: 39 bases, with reading frame beginning at the first base. Trimming leaves V shorter by 5 bases and J shorter by 7 bases, with the junction holding 5 bases beyond the gene matches. Per the germline V gene, MNHNS is the CDR1 and SASEGT is the CDR2. Library creation used RT-PCR. The sequencing machine was an Illumina HiSeq 2500. TCRdb trimmed the raw reads at Q25, called clones with MiXCR and kept productive beta chains. Rows merge per CDR3 protein into single entries with the most common DNA and genes. This sample has around 480,000 distinct CDR3 sequences in its table, and approximately 15% of those were observed once. The leading ten clones occupy roughly 3% of the sample.

Rearrangement joined TRBV6-1 to TRBJ2-5; 9 bases in between match TRBD1. This sequence originates from a man aged 50-75 years who received an inactivated influenza vaccine. Donor details come from another sample of the same person, matched by shared clones. Sequencing used CD4+ T cells sorted from PBMCs, obtained about 24 months after vaccination. The CDR3 protein: CASSRTGVGTQYF. Here is the DNA: TGTGCCAGCAGTAGGACAGGGGTGGGGACCCAGTACTTC.